Shown below are 2 T cell receptor beta chains from a single sample sequenced in a study of OX40 agonist ivuxolimab in advanced cancers. Sequenced by immunoSEQ multiplex PCR; TCRdb stores in-frame clones only, minus some. This table holds 77,000 or so clones, less than 95% found once. Here the sequenced sample was CD4+ or CD8+ T cells sorted from blood, taken in a trial of the OX40 agonist ivuxolimab. These receptors came from an adult with an advanced solid tumor such as melanoma, head and neck, liver or kidney cancer.

J is TRBJ1-4 and V is TRBV5-6; 12 bases align to TRBD1. This CDR3 spans 17 amino acids. Germline V gene lookup returns CDR1 SGHDT and CDR2 YYEEEE. Losses at the gene ends were 4 bases for V and 3 bases for J; bases not matched to a gene: 7. The CDR3 DNA sequence: TGTGCCAGCAGCCCCGGGACAGGGGGCTCGTCTAATGAAAAACTGTTTTTT. It specifies CASSPGTGGSSNEKLFF.

The chain links TRBV27 to TRBJ2-5; 7 nucleotides align to TRBD2. The J call may be in error: the DNA end matches TRBJ2-7 better. In germline, CDR1 is MNHEY, CDR2 SMNVEV (reference sequence). CDR3 length: 16 amino acids. The CDR3 DNA reads as TGTGCCAGCAGTTTCAGCCTGGGGGAGGGATCCTACGAGCAGTACTTC. Translation gives CASSFSLGEGSYEQYF.